Each of the 13 T cell receptor beta chains below was sequenced from the same sample in a study of control samples from healthy donors and cancer patients. Profiled with immunoSEQ multiplex PCR; TCRdb holds only in-frame clones, not every one. The table records approximately 130,000 clones, around nine tenths of them present only once. The sample was blood. The receptors derive from a man aged 25 to 40 in good health.

The chain is built from TRBV27 and TRBJ2-7; D is perhaps TRBD1 (5 bases). V was clipped by 6 bases and J by 0 bases, with 15 bases between them. The CDR3 loop spans 15 amino acids. Per germline, CDR1 MNHEY and CDR2 SMNVEV (reference sequence). CDR3 coding DNA: TGTGCCAGCAGGGTAAGGGGATCCTTCTCCTACGAGCAGTACGTC. Protein sequence: CASRVRGSFSYEQYV.

The rearrangement joins TRBV7-2 to TRBJ1-6, with a possible D match to TRBD1 (6 bases). V was cut by 3 bases and J by 3 bases, with 9 bases left in between. The CDR3 runs 15 residues. The V gene's germline CDR1 is SGHTA and CDR2 FQGNSA. The CDR3 protein is CASSFGTNYNSPLHF. CDR3 nucleotide sequence: TGTGCCAGCAGCTTCGGGACAAACTATAATTCACCCCTCCACTTT.

The rearrangement joins TRBV25-1 to TRBJ2-1, with 8 nucleotides matching TRBD2. V gave up 3 bases and J gave up 4 bases; unmatched junction bases: 5. This CDR3 is 15 amino acids long. Germline loops: CDR1 MGHDK, CDR2 SYGVNS. The CDR3 loop reads CASSDWASGYNEQFF. For the CDR3, the DNA is TGTGCCAGCAGTGATTGGGCTAGCGGGTACAATGAGCAGTTCTTC. The full variable domain, in which reference TRBV25-1 and TRBJ2-1 provide the parts outside the CDR3, is EADIYQTPRYLVIGTGKKITLECSQTMGHDKMYWYQQDPGMELHLIHYSYGVNSTEKGDLSSESTVSRIRTEHFPLTLESARPSHTSQYLCASSDWASGYNEQFFGPGTRLTVL.

The table lists this clone with a count of one. The chain combines TRBV5-1 with TRBJ2-1; D uncertain. With 1 base removed from V and 5 bases from J, the gap between germline ends came to 10 bases. This CDR3 spans 14 amino acids. Germline V gene data show CDR1 as SGHRS and CDR2 as YFSETQ. The CDR3 reads CASSLTGPNNEQFF. CDR3 DNA: TGCGCCAGCAGCTTGACCGGACCTAACAATGAGCAGTTCTTC.

This chain links TRBV11-3 with TRBJ1-6; D ambiguous. The ends were cut back, 5 bases at V and 6 bases at J, with 8 bases in the middle. Germline V lookup: CDR1 SGHNT, CDR2 YENEEA. The CDR3 has 13 residues. CDR3: CASSRRFNSPLHF. The CDR3 region has the DNA TGTGCCAGCAGCCGTCGTTTTAATTCACCCCTCCACTTT.

The genes are TRBV29-1 and TRBJ2-7; D unclear. With 1 base removed from V and 3 bases from J, the gap between germline ends came to 13 bases. CDR3 length equals 14 residues. Germline loops: CDR1 SQVTM, CDR2 ANQGSEA. The CDR3 loop is CSVEGDGESYEQYF. The CDR3 nucleotides read TGCAGCGTTGAAGGAGATGGGGAAAGCTACGAGCAGTACTTC.

The rearrangement joins TRBV10-2 to TRBJ1-6, with 9 bases lining up with TRBD1. This CDR3 has 19 residues. The J segment lost 7 bases and the V segment lost 2 bases, leaving 15 bases of the junction unmatched. Germline CDR1 is WSHSY and CDR2 is SAAADI. This chain's CDR3 is CASSEIGTGFKVGNSPLHF. Here the CDR3 DNA reads TGCGCCAGCAGTGAGATCGGGACAGGGTTCAAAGTAGGGAATTCACCCCTCCACTTT.

The chain carries TRBV6-1 and TRBJ1-1; D remains unclear. The CDR3 contains 12 residues. Germline V gives CDR1 MNHNS, CDR2 SASEGT. V lost 2 bases and J lost 14, with 15 bases in between. The CDR3 coding sequence is TGTGCCAGCAGTGAATTAGGGATCGGCTGGTTCTTT. Protein sequence: CASSELGIGWFF.

This chain connects TRBV2 to TRBJ1-1; TRBD1 is a possible D gene (6 bases). Trimming stripped 6 bases from V and 7 bases from J, with 15 bases between. The CDR3 extends over 13 amino acids. CDR1 SNHLY and CDR2 FYNNEI come from the germline V gene. The CDR3 loop is CASSTNRDREAFF. The CDR3 DNA reads TGTGCCAGCAGCACAAACAGGGATCGTGAAGCTTTCTTT.

The genes are TRBV2 and TRBJ1-2; no clear D gene. The ends were cut back, 3 bases at V and 4 bases at J, with 9 bases in the middle. Germline V lookup: CDR1 SNHLY, CDR2 FYNNEI. The CDR3 is 13 amino acids. In DNA form, the CDR3 reads TGTGCCAGCAGTGACCGGTCCGCCTATGGCTACACCTTC. It codes for CASSDRSAYGYTF.

The chain links TRBV18 to TRBJ2-2; no definite D call. Germline CDR1 is KGHSH and CDR2 is LQKENI. CDR3 length equals 13 residues. V was cut by 1 base and J by 1 base, with 1 base left in between. CDR3 amino acids: CASSPQNTGELFF. Written as DNA, the CDR3 is TGTGCCAGCTCACCACAGAACACCGGGGAGCTGTTTTTT.

This clone came up once. This chain links TRBV2 with TRBJ1-1; no clear D gene. This CDR3 comprises 12 residues. From germline, CDR1 is SNHLY and CDR2 FYNNEI. Trimming cost V 1 base and J 11 bases, with 11 bases left between them. The CDR3 DNA reads as TGTGCCAGCAGTGAAGGGAGACTAGGCGCTTTCTTT. Its protein product is CASSEGRLGAFF.

The genes are TRBV19 and TRBJ2-2, with 7 bases fitting TRBD2. There are 14 residues in the CDR3. With 6 bases clipped from V and 4 bases from J, the junction kept 5 bases outside the gene matches. The V gene's germline CDR1 is LNHDA and CDR2 SQIVND (reference sequence). The CDR3 sequence is CASRNREGTGELFF. The CDR3 nucleotides read TGTGCCAGTAGGAATAGGGAGGGCACCGGGGAGCTGTTTTTT. Full variable domain (outside the CDR3, taken from reference TRBV19 and TRBJ2-2): DGGITQSPKYLFRKEGQNVTLSCEQNLNHDAMYWYRQDPGQGLRLIYYSQIVNDFQKGDIAEGYSVSREKKESFPLTVTSAQKNPTAFYLCASRNREGTGELFFGEGSRLTVL.